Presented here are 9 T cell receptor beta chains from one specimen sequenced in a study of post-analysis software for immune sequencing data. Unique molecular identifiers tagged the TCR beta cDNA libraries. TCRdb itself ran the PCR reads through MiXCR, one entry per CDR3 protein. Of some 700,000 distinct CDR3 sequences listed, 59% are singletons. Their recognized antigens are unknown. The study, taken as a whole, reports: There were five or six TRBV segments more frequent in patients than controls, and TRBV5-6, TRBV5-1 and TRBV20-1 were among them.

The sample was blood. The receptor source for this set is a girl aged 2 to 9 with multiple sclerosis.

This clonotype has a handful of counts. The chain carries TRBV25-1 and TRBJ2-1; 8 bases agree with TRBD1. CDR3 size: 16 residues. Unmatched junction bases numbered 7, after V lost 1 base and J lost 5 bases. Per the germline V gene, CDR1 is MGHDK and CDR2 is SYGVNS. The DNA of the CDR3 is TGTGCCAGCAGTGAATCTCGTGGACAGGGACACAATGAGCAGTTCTTC. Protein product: CASSESRGQGHNEQFF.

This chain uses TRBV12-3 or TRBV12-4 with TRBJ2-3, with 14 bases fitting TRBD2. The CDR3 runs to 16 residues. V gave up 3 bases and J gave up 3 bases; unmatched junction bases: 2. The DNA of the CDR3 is TGTGCCAGCAGTTTGGGACTAGCGGGAGAAACAGATACGCAGTATTTT. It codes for CASSLGLAGETDTQYF.

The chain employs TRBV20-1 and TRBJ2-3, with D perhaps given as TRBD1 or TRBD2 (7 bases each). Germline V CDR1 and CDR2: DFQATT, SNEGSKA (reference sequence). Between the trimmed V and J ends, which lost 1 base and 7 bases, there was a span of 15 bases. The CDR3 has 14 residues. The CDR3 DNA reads TGCAGTGCTAGAGGGGGAGGGGGCGGATATACGCAGTATTTT. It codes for CSARGGGGGYTQYF.

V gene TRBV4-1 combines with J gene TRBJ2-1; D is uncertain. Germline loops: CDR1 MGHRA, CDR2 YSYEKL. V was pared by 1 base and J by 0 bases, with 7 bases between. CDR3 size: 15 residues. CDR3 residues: CASSQGEYSYNEQFF. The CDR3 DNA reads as TGCGCCAGCAGCCAAGGGGAATACTCCTACAATGAGCAGTTCTTC.

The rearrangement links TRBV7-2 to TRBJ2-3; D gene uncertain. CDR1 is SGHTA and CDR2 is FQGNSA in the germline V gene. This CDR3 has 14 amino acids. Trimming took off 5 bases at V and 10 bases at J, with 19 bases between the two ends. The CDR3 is CASSPLGLSQAQYF. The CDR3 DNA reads TGTGCCAGCAGCCCCCTCGGTTTGAGCCAGGCGCAGTATTTT.

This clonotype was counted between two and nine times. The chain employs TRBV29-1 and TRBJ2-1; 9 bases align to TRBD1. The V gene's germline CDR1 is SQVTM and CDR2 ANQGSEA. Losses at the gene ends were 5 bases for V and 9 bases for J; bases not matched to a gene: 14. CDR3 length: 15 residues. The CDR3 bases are TGCAGCGTTAAGTATACCGGGGACAGGGAGGTTGAGCAGTTCTTC. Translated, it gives CSVKYTGDREVEQFF.

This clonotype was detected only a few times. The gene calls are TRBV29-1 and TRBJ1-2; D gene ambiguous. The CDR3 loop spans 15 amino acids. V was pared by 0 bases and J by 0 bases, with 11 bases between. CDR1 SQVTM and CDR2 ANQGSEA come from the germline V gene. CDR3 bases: TGCAGCGTTGAAGAGGCGGGCGGCGCTAACTATGGCTACACCTTC. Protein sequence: CSVEEAGGANYGYTF.

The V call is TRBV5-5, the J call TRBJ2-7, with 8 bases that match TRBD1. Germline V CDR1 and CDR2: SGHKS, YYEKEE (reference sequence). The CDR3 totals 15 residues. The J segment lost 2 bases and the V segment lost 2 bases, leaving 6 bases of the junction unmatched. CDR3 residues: CASSFDRGSPYEQYF. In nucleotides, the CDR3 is TGTGCCAGCAGCTTCGACAGGGGTTCGCCCTACGAGCAGTACTTC. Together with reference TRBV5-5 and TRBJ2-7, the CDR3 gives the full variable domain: DAGVTQSPTHLIKTRGQQVTLRCSPISGHKSVSWYQQVLGQGPQFIFQYYEKEERGRGNFPDRFSARQFPNYSSELNVNALLLGDSALYLCASSFDRGSPYEQYFGPGTRLTVT.

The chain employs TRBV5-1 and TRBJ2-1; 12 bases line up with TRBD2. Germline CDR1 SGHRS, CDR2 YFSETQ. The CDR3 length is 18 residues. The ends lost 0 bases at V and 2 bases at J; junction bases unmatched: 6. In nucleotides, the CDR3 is TGCGCCAGCAGCTTGGGAACTCTAGCGGGAGGGCCCTACAATGAGCAGTTCTTC. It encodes CASSLGTLAGGPYNEQFF.